This T cell receptor (beta chain) was sequenced in a study of shared clonotypes between healthy human individuals. Profiled with immunoSEQ multiplex PCR; TCRdb holds only in-frame clones, not every one. Altogether about 1 million clones are present, roughly 70% being singletons, with the ten largest covering over 1.3%. This CDR3 spans 16 amino acids. Looked up from germline, CDR1 is LNHDA and CDR2 is SQIVND (reference sequence). The V end was cut by 6 bases, the J end by 0 bases, with 12 bases between. Findings and limits, study-wide: Shared across several donors were 4% to 5% of the naive CD4 clonotypes. Limitation of the genetic and exposure-history diversity represented came from the few donors. Clonotypes not shared had lower generation probabilities than those common to all four donors.

About this clone: What it binds is unknown.

Donors were healthy HIV-negative adults without recently reported acute infections or vaccinations. The rearrangement links TRBV19 to TRBJ2-6; tentatively, D is TRBD2 (6 bases). What was sequenced was memory CD4+ T cells sorted from blood. Subset specified: CD45RA-negative fraction. The source is a man younger than 35 in good health. CDR3 sequence reads: CASRLATYSGANVLTF. CDR3 in DNA: TGTGCCAGTAGGCTAGCGACCTACTCTGGGGCCAACGTCCTGACTTTC.